Included here is one TCR beta chain sequence, with context. Its cognate antigen is unknown. These data belong to a study of T-cell memory formation after mild COVID-19. The CDR3 extends over 16 amino acids. Germline CDR1 and CDR2: SGHRS and YFSETQ. The V gene end was trimmed by 4 bases and the J gene end by 6 bases; junction bases not matched to a gene: 14. Study-wide points: Clones that contracted from day 15 to 85 were balanced CD4/CD8, while later expanders leaned CD4+.

After 5'RACE with constant-segment primers, TCR alpha and TCR beta cDNA libraries carrying sample barcodes and UMIs were obtained. TCRdb ran MiXCR on the 5' RACE reads and lists one entry per CDR3 protein. The data hold 57,000 or so distinct CDR3 sequences, with approximately 9% observed a single time. This chain connects TRBV5-1 to TRBJ2-7; 9 bases match TRBD2. Sequenced material: PBMCs or a T cell subset sorted from them (not recorded which). The source is a man between 18 and 35 years old who had mild COVID-19 (a few samples of this study predate the infection). Cell type and time point are not known. CDR3 DNA sequence: TGCGCCAGCAGCCCTTCCCGACTAGCGGCTTGGGGCGAGCAGTACTTC. This gives the protein CASSPSRLAAWGEQYF.